This T cell receptor (beta chain) was identified in a study of blood T cell repertoires in COVID-19. Study details: The analysed material was cDNA or gDNA that came from T cells, B-cell-depleted T cells, or PBMCs.

The CDR3 is 16 residues long. Trimming left V 0 bases short and J 2 bases short, with 13 bases between. Germline CDR1 is LNHNV and CDR2 is YYDKDF (reference sequence). Authors' methods: Reference gene primers were amplified, and this amplification served to estimate nucleated cell counts. The method was immunoSEQ multiplex PCR; TCRdb's version includes in-frame clones alone and lacks a portion of them. V and J calls and clone size are given by that table; D and trimming were obtained from the DNA. The sample gives about 200,000 clones, 70% to 85% of which show up once; 13% is in the top ten. The sequencing input was peripheral blood. The TCR was taken from a human donor in a cohort sampled during active COVID-19. The chain is built from TRBV15 and TRBJ1-1; D perhaps matches TRBD1 (6 bases). The CDR3 sequence: CATSREGRGSNTEAFF. The CDR3 nucleotides are TGTGCCACCAGCAGAGAGGGCAGGGGATCAAACACTGAAGCTTTCTTT.